The 28 T cell receptor beta chains below were found in one sample sequenced in a study of beta chain features in type 1 diabetes. Expressed TCRB transcripts were sequenced because the entire RNA isolate underwent reverse transcription. The protocol was immunoSEQ multiplex PCR, while the TCRdb copy is restricted to in-frame clones and leaves out a portion. This table holds under 250,000 clones, roughly a tenth found once. Sequencing input: central memory CD4+ T cells from blood. These receptors were collected from a young man in good health.

This clone showed up just a few times. This chain uses TRBV7-2 with TRBJ2-7; 9 bases align to TRBD1. Germline lookup yields CDR1 SGHTA and CDR2 FQGNSA. The CDR3 contains 15 residues. J gave up 6 bases and V 5 bases, and 11 bases lay outside the gene matches. The CDR3 bases are TGTGCCAGCAGCGGATACAGGGGGCGCCTAGGCGAGCAGTACTTC. This codes for CASSGYRGRLGEQYF.

The chain links TRBV2 to TRBJ1-1; maybe TRBD1 (5 bases). Germline values: CDR1 SNHLY, CDR2 FYNNEI. This CDR3 region has 13 residues. With 2 bases removed from V and 11 bases from J, the gap between germline ends came to 15 bases. The CDR3 sequence is CASSEIVQVQAFF. The CDR3 bases are TGTGCCAGCAGTGAAATCGTACAGGTCCAGGCTTTCTTT.

The chain carries TRBV30 and TRBJ1-2, with D maybe TRBD1 (6 bases). The ends were cut back, 0 bases at V and 2 bases at J, with 10 bases in the middle. CDR3 length: 14 residues. Germline values: CDR1 GTSNPN, CDR2 SVGIG (reference sequence). The CDR3 loop is CAWSVPGANYGYTF. In nucleotides, the CDR3 is TGTGCCTGGAGTGTACCGGGGGCGAACTATGGCTACACCTTC.

The chain combines TRBV30 with TRBJ2-1, with 11 bases aligning to TRBD2. CDR3 length: 14 residues. V lost 6 bases, J lost 8 bases, and 9 bases stayed unmatched. The germline V gene encodes CDR1 GTSNPN and CDR2 SVGIG (reference sequence). The CDR3 coding sequence is TGTGCCTGTACTAGCGGGAGTTCGCTCCATGAGCAGTTCTTC. Amino acids: CACTSGSSLHEQFF.

Comment on this clone: This could be a read error, since a much larger clone is one nucleotide away. The J gene is TRBJ2-1, the V gene TRBV10-3; no clear D gene. CDR1 ENHRY and CDR2 SYGVKD come from the germline V gene. The CDR3 contains 11 residues. V lost 4 bases to trimming and J lost 4 bases, with 2 bases between them. CDR3 nucleotide sequence: TGTGCCATCAGTGTTTACAATGAGCAGTTCTTC. This gives the protein CAISVYNEQFF.

The rearrangement uses TRBV9 and TRBJ2-1, with 7 bases that match TRBD1. The germline CDR1 and CDR2 sequences are SGDLS and YYNGEE. The CDR3 extends over 16 amino acids. Losses at the gene ends were 0 bases for V and 8 bases for J; bases not matched to a gene: 11. In nucleotides, the CDR3 is TGTGCCAGCAGCGTAGACCCTATAGACAGGGAGCATGAGCAGTTCTTC. Its translation is CASSVDPIDREHEQFF.

V gene TRBV29-1 combines with J gene TRBJ1-1, with D unclear. V was shortened by 7 bases and J by 3 bases, with 15 bases between the two germline ends. CDR1 and CDR2 from the germline V gene are SQVTM and ANQGSEA. This CDR3 spans 13 amino acids. CDR3 region: CSARLTRDTEAFF. Here the CDR3 DNA reads TGCAGCGCACGACTGACGAGGGACACTGAAGCTTTCTTT.

This rearrangement joins TRBV9 to TRBJ2-1, with unresolved D. Trimming pared 4 bases from V and 5 bases from J, leaving 13 bases between. CDR3 length: 14 residues. Germline V lookup: CDR1 SGDLS, CDR2 YYNGEE. The CDR3 protein is CASSPPPSHNEQFF. Here the CDR3 DNA reads TGTGCCAGCAGCCCCCCTCCCAGTCACAATGAGCAGTTCTTC.

The rearrangement links TRBV7-2 to TRBJ2-3; 7 bases are a match to TRBD2. Germline CDR1 reads SGHTA; CDR2 reads FQGNSA. This CDR3 is 15 amino acids long. V lost 2 bases and J lost 4; bases outside the gene matches: 6. CDR3 nucleotide sequence: TGTGCCAGCAGCTTAACTGCGGGAGCCTCAGATACGCAGTATTTT. This codes for CASSLTAGASDTQYF.

DNA of the CDR3: TGCAGCGTTCCTACAGGGTACGACTATGGCTACACCTTC. Translating it yields CSVPTGYDYGYTF. The rearrangement joins TRBV29-1 to TRBJ1-2, with D possibly matching TRBD1 (6 bases). The CDR3 length is 13 residues. V lost 5 bases, J lost 3 bases, and 13 bases lay in between. Germline assignment: CDR1 SQVTM and CDR2 ANQGSEA.

This clone was seen only a few times. The chain is built from TRBV7-6 and TRBJ2-7; 7 bases are a match to TRBD2. Germline assignment: CDR1 SGHVS and CDR2 FNYEAQ. There are 14 residues in the CDR3. Trimming at V came to 3 bases and at J to 2 bases, leaving 4 bases not matched to a gene. The CDR3 loop reads CASSFSSGPYEQYF. CDR3 sequence (DNA): TGTGCCAGCAGCTTCTCTAGCGGCCCCTACGAGCAGTACTTC.

This clone was observed a handful of times. CDR3 in DNA: TGCGCCAGCAGTAGGTCAGTCTATGGCTACACCTTC. Its protein is CASSRSVYGYTF. The J gene is TRBJ1-2, the V gene TRBV23-1; unclear D gene. TRBV23-1 is recorded as an ORF, its role being uncertain. CDR3 length: 12 amino acids. V lost 5 bases, J lost 4 bases, and 8 bases lay in between.

In the case of this clone: At one end, the junction sequence differs from germline, possibly due to a read error. The rearrangement joins TRBV7-7 to TRBJ2-7; D ambiguous. CDR3 length equals 13 residues. The germline gives CDR1 SSHAT, CDR2 FNYEAQ (reference sequence). In DNA form, the CDR3 reads TGTGCTAGCAGCCCCCCTGGGTCGGGCGAGCAGTACTTC. Protein sequence: CASSPPGSGEQYF.

This chain joins TRBV2 and TRBJ1-2; 7 bases are shared with TRBD1. V dropped 8 bases and J dropped 4; count of bases not matched to a gene: 16. CDR3 length equals 16 residues. The V gene's germline CDR1 is SNHLY and CDR2 FYNNEI. CDR3 amino acids: CASGGQASPSTYGYTF. CDR3 bases: TGTGCCAGCGGTGGACAGGCCTCTCCCTCGACCTATGGCTACACCTTC.

The rearrangement uses TRBV7-8 and TRBJ2-1, with TRBD1 matching over 11 bases. This CDR3 is built from 18 residues. The V and J ends lost 5 bases and 6 bases, in that order; junction bases with no gene match: 15. Germline assignment: CDR1 SGHVS and CDR2 FQNEAQ. The CDR3 sequence is CASSPTQRTGGIFNEQFF. Written as DNA, the CDR3 is TGTGCCAGCAGCCCAACCCAACGGACAGGGGGCATTTTCAATGAGCAGTTCTTC.

The chain combines TRBV20-1 with TRBJ2-5; D is ambiguous. With 6 bases removed from V and 4 bases from J, the gap between germline ends came to 6 bases. The V gene's germline CDR1 is DFQATT and CDR2 SNEGSKA (reference sequence). The CDR3 covers 10 residues. This chain's CDR3 is CSAARETQYF. Here the CDR3 DNA reads TGCAGTGCCGCACGAGAGACCCAGTACTTC.

As regards this clone: Distinct nucleotide sequences in the sample also encode this CDR3. The chain joins TRBV30 to TRBJ2-7; D not certain. V gave up 5 bases and J gave up 2 bases, with 7 bases separating them. Germline V gene lookup returns CDR1 GTSNPN and CDR2 SVGIG (reference sequence). The CDR3 length is 11 residues. CDR3 region: CAWGLAYEQYF. The CDR3 DNA sequence: TGTGCCTGGGGTCTAGCCTACGAGCAGTACTTC.

Remarks on this clone: The identical CDR3 is also encoded by other nucleotide sequences in the sample. The V gene is TRBV20-1, the J gene TRBJ1-1; unclear D gene. Germline assignment: CDR1 DFQATT and CDR2 SNEGSKA (reference sequence). The CDR3 length is 10 residues. Trimming pared 6 bases from V and 6 bases from J, leaving 8 bases between. The CDR3 protein is CSALRAEAFF. The CDR3 coding sequence is TGCAGTGCCTTGCGAGCTGAAGCTTTCTTT.

This rearrangement joins TRBV6-1 to TRBJ2-7, with 7 bases matching TRBD2. The germline CDR1 and CDR2 sequences are MNHNS and SASEGT. Trimming cost V 6 bases and J 4 bases; bases outside gene matches: 12. This CDR3 has 15 amino acids. This chain's CDR3 is CASRSGTALRYEQYF. CDR3 in DNA: TGTGCCAGCAGGAGCGGGACGGCCTTAAGGTACGAGCAGTACTTC.

This clone appeared a few times. The same CDR3 arises from other DNA sequences in this sample as well. CDR3 loop: CASRKAYEQYF. The CDR3 DNA reads as TGTGCCAGCAGGAAAGCCTACGAGCAGTACTTC. This chain connects TRBV28 to TRBJ2-7, with D unclear. The V end was cut by 6 bases, the J end by 2 bases, with 5 bases between. The CDR3 contains 11 residues. From germline, CDR1 is MDHEN and CDR2 SYDVKM.

The rearrangement joins TRBV28 to TRBJ2-1, with 12 bases identical to TRBD2. The CDR3 loop spans 14 amino acids. From germline, CDR1 is MDHEN and CDR2 SYDVKM. V shed 7 bases, J shed 10 bases, and the junction held 8 bases outside the gene matches. CDR3 coding DNA: TGTGCCAGCATAAGGACTAGCGGGATAGGGGAGCAGTTCTTC. Translated: CASIRTSGIGEQFF.

V and J are TRBV2 and TRBJ2-7; 9 positions agree with TRBD2. The germline CDR1 and CDR2 sequences are SNHLY and FYNNEI. Trimming removed 7 bases from V and 5 bases from J; junction bases left unmatched: 6. This CDR3 has 13 residues. The CDR3 spells CASNGGGDHEQYF. CDR3 DNA sequence: TGTGCCAGCAACGGCGGGGGGGACCACGAGCAGTACTTC.

The rearrangement links TRBV30 to TRBJ2-1; tentatively, D is TRBD2 (7 bases). Germline V lookup: CDR1 GTSNPN, CDR2 SVGIG (reference sequence). CDR3 size: 14 residues. The V end was cut by 4 bases, the J end by 15 bases, with 25 bases between. In nucleotides, the CDR3 is TGTGCCTGGAACCTTAAGGGGGAGGGCCGTTTGACGTTCTTC. The encoded protein is CAWNLKGEGRLTFF.

This chain links TRBV6-5 with TRBJ2-5; D is unresolved. The length of the CDR3 is 15 residues. The V gene's germline CDR1 is MNHEY and CDR2 SVGAGI. The V end lost 0 bases, the J end lost 3 bases, and 11 bases lay between the germline ends. CDR3 in DNA: TGTGCCAGCAGTTACTCGTTCCCCGTGGAAGAGACCCAGTACTTC. The encoded protein is CASSYSFPVEETQYF.

This clone was seen more than once but under ten times. The V and J genes are TRBV10-3 and TRBJ2-1, with D uncertain. Germline CDR1 is ENHRY and CDR2 is SYGVKD. CDR3 length equals 15 residues. V was pared by 0 bases and J by 0 bases, with 6 bases between. This CDR3 reads CAISESRSSYNEQFF. As DNA, the CDR3 is TGTGCCATCAGTGAGTCGAGGAGCTCCTACAATGAGCAGTTCTTC.

This clone was found a few times. CDR3 DNA sequence: TGTGCCAGCAGTATCTTACAGAGCTCTGGGGCCAACGTCCTGACTTTC. This encodes CASSILQSSGANVLTF. This chain links TRBV28 with TRBJ2-6; D gene unclear. V gave up 5 bases and J gave up 0 bases, with 11 bases separating them. The length of the CDR3 is 16 residues. The germline V gene encodes CDR1 MDHEN and CDR2 SYDVKM.

The rearrangement links TRBV30 to TRBJ1-5, with D perhaps matching TRBD1 (6 bases). The germline V gene encodes CDR1 GTSNPN and CDR2 SVGIG (reference sequence). The CDR3 has 16 residues. The V and J ends lost 0 bases and 5 bases respectively, with 17 bases between them. The CDR3 coding sequence is TGTGCCTGGAGTGTAGGATCTGGAGGGGGTTATCAGCCCCAGCATTTT. It is translated as CAWSVGSGGGYQPQHF. Full variable domain (rest looked up from reference TRBV30 and TRBJ1-5): SQTIHQWPATLVQPVGSPLSLECTVEGTSNPNLYWYRQAAGRGLQLLFYSVGIGQISSEVPQNLSASRPQDRQFILSSKKLLLSDSGFYLCAWSVGSGGGYQPQHFGDGTRLSIL.

The chain links TRBV7-2 to TRBJ2-7; D is perhaps TRBD1 (6 bases). CDR1 and CDR2 (germline): SGHTA, FQGNSA. The V and J ends lost 5 bases and 6 bases respectively, with 14 bases between them. The CDR3 is made up of 13 amino acids. CDR3 sequence: CASSKPGVGEQYF. The CDR3 DNA follows: TGTGCCAGCAGCAAACCAGGGGTTGGCGAGCAGTACTTC.